This TCR beta chain was retrieved from a study of blood T cells in healthy people across ages. Study as a whole: Template switching retrieved approximately one barcoded beta molecule for each two T cells. Study results and limitations: Older individuals had lower TCR beta diversity per million T cells (the decline was roughly linear).

The V end lost 8 bases, the J end lost 7 bases, and 17 bases lay between the germline ends. The CDR3 length is 13 residues. The germline CDR1 and CDR2 sequences are DFQATT and SNEGSKA (reference sequence). Primers used in a second PCR of about 7 to 11 cycles were a sample-barcoded 5' primer and a J-beta primer mix. No fewer than 3 million CDR3-containing paired-end reads came from each sample. TCRdb re-analysed the 5' RACE reads in MiXCR, keeping a single row per CDR3 protein. Altogether about 2 million distinct CDR3 sequences are present, less than 50% being singletons, with the ten largest covering approximately 2%. In this sample, this clonotype turned up a few times. Its cognate antigen is unknown. Each sample yielded at least 7 million isolated PBMCs.

The V gene is TRBV20-1, the J gene TRBJ1-4, with a weak D call TRBD1 (5 bases). Sequencing used blood. This clonotype originated in a woman aged 40 to 49 in good health. CDR3 residues: CSTQRGTGEKLFF. Here the CDR3 DNA reads TGCAGTACCCAACGCGGGACGGGTGAAAAACTGTTTTTT.